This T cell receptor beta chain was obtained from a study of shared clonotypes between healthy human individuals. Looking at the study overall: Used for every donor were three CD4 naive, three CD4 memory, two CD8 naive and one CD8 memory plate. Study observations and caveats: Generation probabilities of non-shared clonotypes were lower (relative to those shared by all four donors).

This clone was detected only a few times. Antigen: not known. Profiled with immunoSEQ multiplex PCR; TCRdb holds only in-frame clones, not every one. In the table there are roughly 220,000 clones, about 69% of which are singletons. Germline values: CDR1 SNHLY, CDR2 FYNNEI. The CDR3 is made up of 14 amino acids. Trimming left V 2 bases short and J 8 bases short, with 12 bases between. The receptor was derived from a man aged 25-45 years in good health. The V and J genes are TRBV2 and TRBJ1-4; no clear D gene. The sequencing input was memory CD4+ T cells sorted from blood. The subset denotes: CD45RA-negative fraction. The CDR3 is CASSERTTFEKLFF. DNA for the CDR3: TGTGCCAGCAGTGAAAGGACGACGTTCGAAAAACTGTTTTTT.